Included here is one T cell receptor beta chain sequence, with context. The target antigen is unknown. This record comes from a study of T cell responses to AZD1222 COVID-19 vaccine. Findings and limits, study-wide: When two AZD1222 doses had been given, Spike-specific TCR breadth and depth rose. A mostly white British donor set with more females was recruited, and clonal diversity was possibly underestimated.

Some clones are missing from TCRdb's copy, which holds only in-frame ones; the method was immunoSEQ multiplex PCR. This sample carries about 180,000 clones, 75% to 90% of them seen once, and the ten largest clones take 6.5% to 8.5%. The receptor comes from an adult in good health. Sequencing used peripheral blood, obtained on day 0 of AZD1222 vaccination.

The CDR3 sequence is CASSQTGGYNQPQHF. The CDR3 nucleotides are TGTGCCAGCAGCCAGACAGGAGGGTACAATCAGCCCCAGCATTTT. The V gene is TRBV7-9, the J gene TRBJ1-5; perhaps TRBD1 as D (6 bases). The V gene lost 5 bases and the J gene lost 3 bases, with 14 bases spanning the gap. Per the germline V gene, CDR1 is SEHNR and CDR2 is FQNEAQ (reference sequence). CDR3 size: 15 residues. The variable domain in full, with the rest retrieved from reference TRBV7-9 and TRBJ1-5, is DTGVSQNPRHKITKRGQNVTFRCDPISEHNRLYWYRQTLGQGPEFLTYFQNEAQLEKSRLLSDRFSAERPKGSFSTLEIQRTEQGDSAMYLCASSQTGGYNQPQHFGDGTRLSIL.